This TCR beta chain was found in a study of OX40 agonist ivuxolimab in advanced cancers. Looking at the study overall: Across the patients, intravenous ivuxolimab was delivered every 2 weeks at 0.01 to 10 mg/kg. Dose-escalation patients had hepatocellular carcinoma, melanoma, renal cell or head and neck cancer.

Per the germline V gene, CDR1 is MNHEY and CDR2 is SMNVEV (reference sequence). This CDR3 contains 17 residues. The V and J ends lost 3 bases and 7 bases, in that order; junction bases with no gene match: 11. Remarks on this clone: What it recognizes is unknown.

Produced via immunoSEQ multiplex PCR; TCRdb's table is partial and in-frame only. The sample holds around 17,000 clones, 70% to 90% seen once. Study-wide results and limits: At doses 0.1 to 3.0 mg/kg, CD4+ and CD8+ clones expanded. Expanded clones were, on average, more numerous in CD8+ T cells than in CD4+.

The sample here was CD4+ or CD8+ T cells sorted from blood, taken in a trial of the OX40 agonist ivuxolimab. The sequence was collected from an adult with an advanced solid tumor such as melanoma, head and neck, liver or kidney cancer. The chain is built from TRBV27 and TRBJ2-1; TRBD2 matches at 11 bases. CDR3 protein: CASSFQNSGRAVNEQFF. The CDR3 nucleotides are TGTGCCAGCAGTTTCCAAAATAGCGGGAGGGCCGTTAATGAGCAGTTCTTC.